This T cell receptor (beta chain) was identified in a study of blood T cell repertoires in COVID-19. Turning to the study itself: The origin of the acute and convalescent COVID-19 samples was the United States, Italy and Spain.

Between the trimmed V and J ends, which lost 0 bases and 2 bases, there was a span of 6 bases. This CDR3 has 13 residues. Per the germline V gene, CDR1 is SGHRS and CDR2 is YFSETQ. The protocol was immunoSEQ multiplex PCR, while the TCRdb copy is restricted to in-frame clones and leaves out a portion. The sample has roughly 160,000 clones, around 84% seen once. The sequenced sample consisted of peripheral blood. V gene TRBV5-1 combines with J gene TRBJ2-7, with unresolved D. The source is a man aged 35 to 55 with acute or convalescent COVID-19. CDR3 coding DNA: TGCGCCAGCAGCTTGGACAGTCCCTACGAGCAGTACTTC. It codes for CASSLDSPYEQYF.